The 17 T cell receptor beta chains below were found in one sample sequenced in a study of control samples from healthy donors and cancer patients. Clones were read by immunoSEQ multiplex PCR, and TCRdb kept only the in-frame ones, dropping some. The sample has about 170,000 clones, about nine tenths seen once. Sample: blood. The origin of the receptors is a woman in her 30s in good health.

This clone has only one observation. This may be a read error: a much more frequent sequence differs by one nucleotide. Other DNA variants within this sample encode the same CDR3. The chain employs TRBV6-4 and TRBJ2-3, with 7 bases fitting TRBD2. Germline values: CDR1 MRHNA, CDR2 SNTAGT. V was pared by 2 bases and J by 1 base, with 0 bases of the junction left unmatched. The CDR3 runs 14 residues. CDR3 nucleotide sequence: TGTGCCAGCAGTGACGCGGGGGGCACAGATACGCAGTATTTT. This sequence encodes CASSDAGGTDTQYF.

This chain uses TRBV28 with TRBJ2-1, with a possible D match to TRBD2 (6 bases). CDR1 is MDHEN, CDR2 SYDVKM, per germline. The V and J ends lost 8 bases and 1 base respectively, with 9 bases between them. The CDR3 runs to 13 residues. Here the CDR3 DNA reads TGTGCCAGCTTAGGACTATCCTACAATGAGCAGTTCTTC. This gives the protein CASLGLSYNEQFF.

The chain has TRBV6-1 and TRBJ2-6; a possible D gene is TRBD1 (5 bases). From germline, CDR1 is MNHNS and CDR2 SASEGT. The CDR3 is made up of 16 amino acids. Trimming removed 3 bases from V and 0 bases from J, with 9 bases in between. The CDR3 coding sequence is TGTGCCAGCAGTGACCAGGGTCCCTCTGGGGCCAACGTCCTGACTTTC. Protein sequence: CASSDQGPSGANVLTF.

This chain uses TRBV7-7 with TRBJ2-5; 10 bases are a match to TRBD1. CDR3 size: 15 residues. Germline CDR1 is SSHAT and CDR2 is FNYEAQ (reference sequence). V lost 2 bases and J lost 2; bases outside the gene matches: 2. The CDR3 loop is CASSLRDRGQETQYF. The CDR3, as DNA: TGTGCCAGCAGCTTACGGGACAGGGGACAAGAGACCCAGTACTTC.

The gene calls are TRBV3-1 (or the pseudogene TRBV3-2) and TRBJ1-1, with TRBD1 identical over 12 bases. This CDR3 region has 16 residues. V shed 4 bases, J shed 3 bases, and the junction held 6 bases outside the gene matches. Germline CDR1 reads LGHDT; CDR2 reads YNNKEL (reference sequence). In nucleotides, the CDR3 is TGTGCCAGCAGCCGCCGTGGGACAGGGGGCGACACTGAAGCTTTCTTT. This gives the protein CASSRRGTGGDTEAFF.

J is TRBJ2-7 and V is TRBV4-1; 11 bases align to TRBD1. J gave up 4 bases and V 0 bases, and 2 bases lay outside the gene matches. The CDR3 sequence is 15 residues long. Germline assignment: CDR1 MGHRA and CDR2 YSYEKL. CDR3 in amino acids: CASSQEGQGGYEQYF. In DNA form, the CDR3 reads TGCGCCAGCAGCCAAGAGGGACAGGGGGGGTACGAGCAGTACTTC.

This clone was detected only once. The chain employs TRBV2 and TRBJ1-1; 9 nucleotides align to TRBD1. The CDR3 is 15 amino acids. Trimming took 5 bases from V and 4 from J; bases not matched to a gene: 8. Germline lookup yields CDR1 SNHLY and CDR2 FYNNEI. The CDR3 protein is CASSRTGALVTEAFF. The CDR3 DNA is TGTGCCAGCAGTCGGACAGGGGCCTTGGTCACTGAAGCTTTCTTT.

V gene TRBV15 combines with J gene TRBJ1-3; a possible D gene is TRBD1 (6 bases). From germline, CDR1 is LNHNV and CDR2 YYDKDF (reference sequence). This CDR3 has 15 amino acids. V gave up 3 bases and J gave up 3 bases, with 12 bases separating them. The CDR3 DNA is TGTGCCACCAGCAGTAGGGGGTCGTTTGGAAACACCATATATTTT. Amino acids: CATSSRGSFGNTIYF.

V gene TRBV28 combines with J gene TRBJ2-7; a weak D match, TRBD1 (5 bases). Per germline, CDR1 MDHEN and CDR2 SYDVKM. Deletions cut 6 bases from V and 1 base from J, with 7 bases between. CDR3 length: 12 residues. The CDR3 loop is CASRQVSYEQYF. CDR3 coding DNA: TGTGCCAGCAGACAGGTATCCTACGAGCAGTACTTC.

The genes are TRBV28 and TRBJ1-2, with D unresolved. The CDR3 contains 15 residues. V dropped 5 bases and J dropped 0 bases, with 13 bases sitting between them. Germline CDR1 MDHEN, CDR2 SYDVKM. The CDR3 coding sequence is TGTGCCAGCAGTGCCCCCGGACGGACTAACTATGGCTACACCTTC. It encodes CASSAPGRTNYGYTF.

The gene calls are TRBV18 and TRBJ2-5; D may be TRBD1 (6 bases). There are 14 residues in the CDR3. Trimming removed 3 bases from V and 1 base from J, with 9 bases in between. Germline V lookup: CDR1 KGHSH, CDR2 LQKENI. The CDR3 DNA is TGTGCCAGCTCACCCGGGACAACCCAAGAGACCCAGTACTTC. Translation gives CASSPGTTQETQYF.

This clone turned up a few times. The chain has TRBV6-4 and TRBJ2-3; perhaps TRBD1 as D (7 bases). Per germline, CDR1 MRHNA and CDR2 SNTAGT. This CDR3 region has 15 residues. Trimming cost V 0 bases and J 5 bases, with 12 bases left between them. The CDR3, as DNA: TGTGCCAGCAGTGACTCGGAGGGGGCCGGAGATACGCAGTATTTT. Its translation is CASSDSEGAGDTQYF.

This chain's CDR3 is CASKADYSYNEQFF. Written as DNA, the CDR3 is TGTGCCAGCAAAGCGGATTACTCCTACAATGAGCAGTTCTTC. This chain joins TRBV6-6 and TRBJ2-1; perhaps TRBD2 as D (5 bases). Between the trimmed V and J ends, which lost 7 bases and 0 bases, there was a span of 10 bases. This CDR3 has 14 residues. CDR1 is MNHNY, CDR2 SVGAGI, per germline (reference sequence).

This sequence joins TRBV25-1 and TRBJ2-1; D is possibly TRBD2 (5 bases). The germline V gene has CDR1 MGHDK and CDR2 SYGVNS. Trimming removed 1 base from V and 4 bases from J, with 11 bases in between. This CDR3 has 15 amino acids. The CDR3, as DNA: TGTGCCAGCAGTGAATCAGAGAGGGAGTACAATGAGCAGTTCTTC. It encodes CASSESEREYNEQFF. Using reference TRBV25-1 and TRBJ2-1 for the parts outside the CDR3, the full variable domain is EADIYQTPRYLVIGTGKKITLECSQTMGHDKMYWYQQDPGMELHLIHYSYGVNSTEKGDLSSESTVSRIRTEHFPLTLESARPSHTSQYLCASSESEREYNEQFFGPGTRLTVL.

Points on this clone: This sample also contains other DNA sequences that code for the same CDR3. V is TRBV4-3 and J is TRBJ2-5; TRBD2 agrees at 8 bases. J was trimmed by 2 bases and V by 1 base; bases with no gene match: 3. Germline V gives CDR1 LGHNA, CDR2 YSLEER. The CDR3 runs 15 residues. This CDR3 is CASSQATSVQETQYF. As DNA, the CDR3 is TGCGCCAGCAGCCAAGCGACTAGCGTGCAAGAGACCCAGTACTTC.

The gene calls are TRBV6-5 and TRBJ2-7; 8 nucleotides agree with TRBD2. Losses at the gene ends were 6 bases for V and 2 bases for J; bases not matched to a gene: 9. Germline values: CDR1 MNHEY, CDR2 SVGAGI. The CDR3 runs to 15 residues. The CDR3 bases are TGTGCCAGCAGGAGAGAAGCGGGGGCCCCCTACGAGCAGTACTTC. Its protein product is CASRREAGAPYEQYF.

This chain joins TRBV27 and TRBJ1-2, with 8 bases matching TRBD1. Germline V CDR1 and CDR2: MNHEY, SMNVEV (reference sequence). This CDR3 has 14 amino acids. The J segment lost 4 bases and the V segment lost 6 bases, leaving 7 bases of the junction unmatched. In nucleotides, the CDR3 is TGTGCCAGCAGCCCCCGGACAGGGAGCTATGGCTACACCTTC. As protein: CASSPRTGSYGYTF.